Listed below are T cell receptor beta chains from one sample, sequenced in a study of T-cell reconstitution after alpha-beta-depleted transplantation in children. Using its own MiXCR run on the PCR reads, TCRdb lists one record per CDR3 protein. The sample includes some 300,000 distinct CDR3 sequences, over 7.5% of them seen just once. Sequenced here: peripheral blood, sampled 360 days after TCRalphabeta/CD19-depleted stem cell transplant. Source of these receptors: a female patient younger than 10 who had a stem cell transplant for Fanconi anemia, so the T cells may come from the graft donor. The CDR3 runs from the conserved cysteine through the conserved F or W. Each record gives: D gene, J gene, V gene, clone size, CDR3 protein, CDR3 DNA. The D gene is left open where the match is weak. A clone size is listed for some rows: how often the clone was seen (once, few, many), or a class if it is expanded.

d_gene: -; j_gene: TRBJ2-7; v_gene: TRBV20-1; abundance: many; CDR3aa: CSASDGGFPYEQYF; CDR3nt: TGCAGTGCTAGTGACGGCGGGTTCCCCTACGAGCAGTACTTC
d_gene: -; j_gene: TRBJ2-1; v_gene: TRBV3-1; abundance: many; CDR3aa: CASSQDWTPYNEQFF; CDR3nt: TGTGCCAGCAGCCAGGACTGGACCCCCTACAATGAGCAGTTCTTC
d_gene: -; j_gene: TRBJ2-2; v_gene: TRBV2; abundance: -; CDR3aa: CASSEVGLNTGELFF; CDR3nt: TGTGCCAGCAGTGAAGTGGGTTTGAACACCGGGGAGCTGTTTTTT
d_gene: -; j_gene: TRBJ2-3; v_gene: TRBV7-2; abundance: few; CDR3aa: CASSPYLHDTQYF; CDR3nt: TGTGCCAGCAGCCCCTACCTACACGATACGCAGTATTTT
d_gene: TRBD1; j_gene: TRBJ1-2; v_gene: TRBV12-3/TRBV12-4; abundance: many; CDR3aa: CASSPRGARGYTF; CDR3nt: TGTGCCAGCAGTCCCAGGGGGGCGCGAGGCTACACCTTC
d_gene: -; j_gene: TRBJ2-1; v_gene: TRBV29-1; abundance: many; CDR3aa: CSVEVRSYNEQFF; CDR3nt: TGCAGCGTTGAAGTCAGATCCTACAATGAGCAGTTCTTC
d_gene: -; j_gene: TRBJ1-4; v_gene: TRBV18; abundance: few; CDR3aa: CASSPRNGEKLFF; CDR3nt: TGTGCCAGCTCACCACGTAACGGTGAAAAACTGTTTTTT
d_gene: -; j_gene: TRBJ1-3; v_gene: TRBV7-9; abundance: many; CDR3aa: CASSLWRRNTIYF; CDR3nt: TGTGCCAGCAGCTTATGGAGAAGAAACACCATATATTTT
d_gene: -; j_gene: TRBJ1-5; v_gene: TRBV6-1; abundance: few; CDR3aa: CASSGGQGNNQPQHF; CDR3nt: TGTGCCAGCAGTGGGGGGCAGGGGAACAATCAGCCCCAGCATTTT
d_gene: TRBD1; j_gene: TRBJ1-3; v_gene: TRBV9; abundance: many; CDR3aa: CASSVQTGGSGNTIYF; CDR3nt: TGTGCCAGCAGCGTTCAAACAGGGGGCTCTGGAAACACCATATATTTT
d_gene: -; j_gene: TRBJ2-3; v_gene: TRBV3-1; abundance: many; CDR3aa: CASSQVFVGEHFTDTQYF; CDR3nt: TGTGCCAGCAGCCAAGTGTTTGTCGGGGAACACTTCACAGATACGCAGTATTTT
d_gene: TRBD1; j_gene: TRBJ1-1; v_gene: TRBV28; abundance: many; CDR3aa: CASSFGIQGAVRAFF; CDR3nt: TGTGCCAGCAGTTTCGGTATCCAGGGGGCAGTGAGAGCTTTCTTT
d_gene: TRBD2; j_gene: TRBJ2-5; v_gene: TRBV28; abundance: many; CDR3aa: CASRRGLAGPQETQYF; CDR3nt: TGTGCCAGCAGACGTGGACTAGCGGGGCCACAAGAGACCCAGTACTTC
d_gene: TRBD2; j_gene: TRBJ2-3; v_gene: TRBV27; abundance: many; CDR3aa: CASSYRLAGVGFQYF; CDR3nt: TGTGCCAGCAGTTACCGTCTAGCGGGAGTCGGCTTCCAGTATTTT
d_gene: -; j_gene: TRBJ1-2; v_gene: TRBV5-1; abundance: few; CDR3aa: CASSPLGAPNYGYTF; CDR3nt: TGCGCCAGCAGCCCACTTGGGGCCCCTAACTATGGCTACACCTTC
d_gene: -; j_gene: TRBJ2-6; v_gene: TRBV28; abundance: many; CDR3aa: CASSLLAPGANVLTF; CDR3nt: TGTGCCAGCAGTTTATTGGCCCCGGGGGCCAACGTCCTGACTTTC
d_gene: -; j_gene: TRBJ2-3; v_gene: TRBV6-1; abundance: -; CDR3aa: CASSTGGIGTDTQYF; CDR3nt: TGTGCCAGCAGCACCGGTGGGATCGGCACAGATACGCAGTATTTT
d_gene: -; j_gene: TRBJ1-1; v_gene: TRBV6-5; abundance: many; CDR3aa: CASSYSGRNTEAFF; CDR3nt: TGTGCCAGCAGTTACTCGGGGAGGAACACTGAAGCTTTCTTT
d_gene: -; j_gene: TRBJ1-1; v_gene: TRBV7-6; abundance: -; CDR3aa: CASSLTGTITEAFF; CDR3nt: TGTGCCAGCAGCCTTACAGGGACAATCACTGAAGCTTTCTTT
d_gene: -; j_gene: TRBJ1-5; v_gene: TRBV9; abundance: -; CDR3aa: CASSAGREDRPQHF; CDR3nt: TGTGCCAGCAGCGCCGGGAGGGAGGATCGGCCCCAGCATTTT
d_gene: TRBD1; j_gene: TRBJ1-1; v_gene: TRBV7-2; abundance: many; CDR3aa: CASSRRLDRMNTEAFF; CDR3nt: TGTGCCAGCAGCCGACGCTTGGACAGGATGAACACTGAAGCTTTCTTT
d_gene: TRBD1; j_gene: TRBJ2-6; v_gene: TRBV6-5; abundance: few; CDR3aa: CASSWGQAPGANVLTF; CDR3nt: TGTGCCAGCAGTTGGGGACAGGCCCCTGGGGCCAACGTCCTGACTTTC
d_gene: TRBD2; j_gene: TRBJ2-1; v_gene: TRBV7-6; abundance: many; CDR3aa: CASSSVRLAGDNEQFF; CDR3nt: TGTGCCAGCAGCTCCGTGCGACTAGCGGGGGACAATGAGCAGTTCTTC
d_gene: -; j_gene: TRBJ1-1; v_gene: TRBV5-6; abundance: -; CDR3aa: CASRTLQGNTEAFF; CDR3nt: TGTGCCAGCAGAACATTACAGGGTAACACTGAAGCTTTCTTT
d_gene: -; j_gene: TRBJ1-5; v_gene: TRBV12-3/TRBV12-4; abundance: many; CDR3aa: CASSFEGPYSNQPQHF; CDR3nt: TGTGCCAGCAGTTTTGAGGGGCCCTATAGCAATCAGCCCCAGCATTTT
d_gene: -; j_gene: TRBJ2-3; v_gene: TRBV7-2; abundance: many; CDR3aa: CASSLVGIVPDTQYF; CDR3nt: TGTGCCAGCAGCTTAGTCGGGATAGTCCCAGATACGCAGTATTTT
d_gene: -; j_gene: TRBJ1-5; v_gene: TRBV5-1; abundance: -; CDR3aa: CASSREGGVGQPQHF; CDR3nt: TGCGCCAGCAGCAGAGAAGGGGGTGTGGGTCAGCCCCAGCATTTT
d_gene: TRBD1; j_gene: TRBJ2-4; v_gene: TRBV14; abundance: -; CDR3aa: CASSPDRSAKNIQYF; CDR3nt: TGTGCCAGCAGCCCGGACAGGTCAGCCAAAAACATTCAGTACTTC
d_gene: -; j_gene: TRBJ2-1; v_gene: TRBV5-1; abundance: -; CDR3aa: CASSFREQYNEQFF; CDR3nt: TGCGCCAGCAGCTTTCGGGAGCAATACAATGAGCAGTTCTTC
d_gene: -; j_gene: TRBJ2-7; v_gene: TRBV30; abundance: many; CDR3aa: CAWSKAGYEQYF; CDR3nt: TGTGCCTGGAGTAAGGCAGGTTACGAGCAGTACTTC
d_gene: -; j_gene: TRBJ2-1; v_gene: TRBV2; abundance: many; CDR3aa: CASSETPESYNEQFF; CDR3nt: TGTGCCAGCAGTGAAACTCCGGAGAGCTACAATGAGCAGTTCTTC
d_gene: -; j_gene: TRBJ2-1; v_gene: TRBV24-1; abundance: many; CDR3aa: CATSDPAGGGIEQFF; CDR3nt: TGTGCCACCAGTGATCCTGCGGGCGGTGGGATTGAGCAGTTCTTC
d_gene: TRBD2; j_gene: TRBJ2-5; v_gene: TRBV4-2; abundance: many; CDR3aa: CASSQELAVGQETQYF; CDR3nt: TGTGCCAGCAGCCAAGAACTAGCGGTGGGACAAGAGACCCAGTACTTC
d_gene: -; j_gene: TRBJ1-1; v_gene: TRBV7-9; abundance: many; CDR3aa: CASSGDLNTEAFF; CDR3nt: TGTGCCAGCAGCGGTGACCTAAACACTGAAGCTTTCTTT
d_gene: -; j_gene: TRBJ2-7; v_gene: TRBV20-1; abundance: many; CDR3aa: CSARVNDYEQYF; CDR3nt: TGCAGTGCTAGAGTAAACGACTACGAGCAGTACTTC
d_gene: TRBD1; j_gene: TRBJ1-1; v_gene: TRBV6-1; abundance: many; CDR3aa: CASKGTAQRNTEAFF; CDR3nt: TGTGCCAGCAAAGGGACAGCACAGCGGAACACTGAAGCTTTCTTT
d_gene: -; j_gene: TRBJ2-3; v_gene: TRBV12-3/TRBV12-4; abundance: many; CDR3aa: CASSLGPRLTTQYF; CDR3nt: TGTGCCAGCAGTCTCGGTCCTCGACTCACTACGCAGTATTTT
d_gene: TRBD2; j_gene: TRBJ2-1; v_gene: TRBV20-1; abundance: many; CDR3aa: CSAREPQLAGTYNEQFF; CDR3nt: TGCAGTGCTAGGGAGCCTCAACTAGCGGGAACTTACAATGAGCAGTTCTTC
d_gene: -; j_gene: TRBJ1-1; v_gene: TRBV4-1; abundance: -; CDR3aa: CASSHHRHTEAFF; CDR3nt: TGCGCCAGCAGCCACCATCGGCACACTGAAGCTTTCTTT
d_gene: TRBD2; j_gene: TRBJ2-1; v_gene: TRBV9; abundance: many; CDR3aa: CASSGGLAGDNEQFF; CDR3nt: TGTGCCAGCAGCGGGGGACTAGCGGGAGACAATGAGCAGTTCTTC
d_gene: -; j_gene: TRBJ2-3; v_gene: TRBV5-1; abundance: many; CDR3aa: CASSWGWGTDTQYF; CDR3nt: TGCGCCAGCAGCTGGGGATGGGGCACAGATACGCAGTATTTT
d_gene: TRBD1; j_gene: TRBJ1-1; v_gene: TRBV12-3/TRBV12-4; abundance: many; CDR3aa: CASSPRTGRNTEAFF; CDR3nt: TGTGCCAGCAGTCCCCGGACAGGAAGGAACACTGAAGCTTTCTTT